The 13 T cell receptor beta chains given below trace back to one sample, sequenced in a study of cytomegalovirus exposure and HLA in healthy donors. Primers: 60 Vbeta forward and 13 Jbeta reverse. Sequenced by immunoSEQ multiplex PCR; TCRdb stores in-frame clones only, minus some. The profile shows 90,000 to 130,000 clones, roughly 68% of them singletons. Source material: PBMCs. The source is a woman in her 30s in good health and CMV-seronegative.

The J gene is TRBJ1-2, the V gene TRBV15; D not resolved. CDR3 length: 15 residues. V lost 0 bases and J lost 1, with 9 bases in between. Germline CDR1 and CDR2: LNHNV and YYDKDF (reference sequence). CDR3 coding DNA: TGTGCCACCAGCAGAGACCACGCGAATAACTATGGCTACACCTTC. Its protein is CATSRDHANNYGYTF.

V gene TRBV4-2 combines with J gene TRBJ2-2, with 11 bases aligning to TRBD2. Trimming cost V 4 bases and J 4 bases; bases outside gene matches: 5. The CDR3 is 16 residues long. CDR1 is LGHNA, CDR2 YNFKEQ, per germline. CDR3 DNA: TGTGCCAGCAGCCGAGGACTAGCGGGTAGCACCGGGGAGCTGTTTTTT. Protein: CASSRGLAGSTGELFF.

This sequence joins TRBV10-2 and TRBJ1-2; D may be TRBD1 (5 bases). The V gene lost 6 bases and the J gene lost 6 bases, with 14 bases spanning the gap. Germline V gene data show CDR1 as WSHSY and CDR2 as SAAADI. The CDR3 is made up of 13 amino acids. The CDR3 loop is CASRQTEVHGYTF. CDR3 in DNA: TGCGCCAGCAGGCAGACAGAAGTCCATGGCTACACCTTC.

The chain combines TRBV14 with TRBJ2-3, with D possibly matching TRBD2 (6 bases). This CDR3 region has 14 residues. Germline V CDR1 and CDR2: SGHDN, FVKESK. Trimming took off 0 bases at V and 4 bases at J, with 8 bases between the two ends. The CDR3 loop is CASSQELAADTQYF. The CDR3 region has the DNA TGTGCCAGCAGCCAAGAACTAGCAGCAGATACGCAGTATTTT.

The chain joins TRBV2 to TRBJ1-2, with a weak D call TRBD1 (5 bases). V was clipped by 11 bases and J by 0 bases, with 13 bases between them. In germline, CDR1 is SNHLY, CDR2 FYNNEI. The CDR3 totals 13 residues. The CDR3 nucleotides are TGTGCCGACAGAGGGGAGGCTAACTATGGCTACACCTTC. Its protein product is CADRGEANYGYTF.

The chain has TRBV29-1 and TRBJ2-1; the match to TRBD1 covers 7 bases. The CDR3 contains 14 residues. V lost 1 base to trimming and J lost 6 bases; unmatched junction nucleotides: 6. Germline values: CDR1 SQVTM, CDR2 ANQGSEA. CDR3 DNA: TGCAGCGTTGAAGGCCAAGGGGGCTTCAATGAGCAGTTCTTC. It codes for CSVEGQGGFNEQFF.

Remarks on this clone: The sample contains more than one DNA sequence encoding this CDR3. The genes are TRBV5-1 and TRBJ2-3; no reliable D call. The V gene lost 2 bases and the J gene lost 2 bases, with 3 bases spanning the gap. The CDR3 has 12 amino acids. Looked up from germline, CDR1 is SGHRS and CDR2 is YFSETQ. CDR3 sequence reads: CASSFNTDTQYF. The CDR3 DNA is TGCGCCAGCAGCTTTAACACAGATACGCAGTATTTT.

This chain links TRBV6-5 with TRBJ2-7; 7 nucleotides match TRBD1. V was clipped by 2 bases and J by 0 bases; unmatched bases: 4. The CDR3 is made up of 15 amino acids. Germline V gene sequence: CDR1 MNHEY, CDR2 SVGAGI. CDR3 amino acids: CASSYDRDSSYEQYF. The DNA for the CDR3 is TGTGCCAGCAGTTACGATCGGGACAGCTCCTACGAGCAGTACTTC.

V and J are TRBV7-2 and TRBJ1-2, with 9 bases matching TRBD1. The CDR3 has 13 amino acids. The germline V gene has CDR1 SGHTA and CDR2 FQGNSA. The trim removed 5 bases at V and 4 bases at J, leaving 2 bases unmatched. CDR3 bases: TGTGCCAGCAGCCCGGACAGGGGCTATGGCTACACCTTC. This sequence encodes CASSPDRGYGYTF.

J is TRBJ2-7 and V is TRBV6-5; TRBD1 agrees at 9 bases. The CDR3 has 15 amino acids. CDR1 MNHEY and CDR2 SVGAGI come from the germline V gene. Unmatched junction bases numbered 7, after V lost 2 bases and J lost 5 bases. The chain's CDR3 is CASSYGRDRVHEQYF. In DNA, the CDR3 is TGTGCCAGCAGTTACGGTCGGGACAGGGTCCACGAGCAGTACTTC.

V usage is TRBV30 and J usage is TRBJ2-5, with 7 bases aligning to TRBD2. The J call may be wrong; the DNA end is better matched by TRBJ2-7. Looked up from germline, CDR1 is GTSNPN and CDR2 is SVGIG (reference sequence). The CDR3 length is 14 residues. The CDR3 protein is CAWSVGGISYEQYF. For the CDR3, the DNA is TGTGCCTGGAGTGTGGGGGGGATCTCCTACGAGCAGTACTTC.

This clone was found once. The chain joins TRBV7-9 to TRBJ2-1, with unresolved D. Germline assignment: CDR1 SEHNR and CDR2 FQNEAQ (reference sequence). The CDR3 covers 14 residues. V was cut by 8 bases and J by 8 bases, with 19 bases left in between. The CDR3 bases are TGTGCCAGCTCAGGTGACCCGACCTGGGATGAGCAGTTCTTC. Its protein is CASSGDPTWDEQFF.

CDR3 amino acids: CASSSTDHTEAFF. The CDR3 DNA reads TGTGCCAGCAGCTCGACAGACCACACTGAAGCTTTCTTT. The rearrangement joins TRBV9 to TRBJ1-1, with D possibly being TRBD1 (5 bases). V was trimmed by 4 bases and J by 3 bases, leaving 10 bases between them. The CDR3 spans 13 residues. The germline V gene encodes CDR1 SGDLS and CDR2 YYNGEE.